A selection of T cell receptor beta chains follows, all from one sample in a study of glioma-infiltrating T cells after dendritic cell vaccination. The method was immunoSEQ multiplex PCR; TCRdb's version includes in-frame clones alone and lacks a portion of them. The sample includes 20,000 or so clones, around 79% of them seen just once. The sequencing here drew on blood, taken before dendritic cell vaccination. The receptors were gathered from a human donor with glioblastoma. Each CDR3 is given with its conserved first and last residue. The D gene is left open where the match is weak. Clone sizes are given selectively: once, few, many, or a class where the clone is expanded.

V	size	D	J	DNA	CDR3
TRBV7-9	NA	TRBD2	TRBJ2-5	TGTGCCAGCAGGCTCTCTAGCGGGCGGGGACAAGAGACCCAGTACTTC	CASRLSSGRGQETQYF
TRBV9	NA	TRBD1	TRBJ2-2	TGTGCCAGCAGCGCTCCCGGGACAGGGTCGGCCGGGGAGCTGTTTTTT	CASSAPGTGSAGELFF
TRBV19	NA	NA	TRBJ2-5	TGTGCCAGTAGTGCAATGACAGGCCCCCGTGAGACCCAGTACTTC	CASSAMTGPRETQYF
TRBV5-6	NA	NA	TRBJ2-7	TGTGCCAGCAGCTGGGGCAGTTCCTCCTACGAGCAGTACTTC	CASSWGSSSYEQYF
TRBV7-9	NA	NA	TRBJ2-7	TGTGCCAGCAGCTTCGGGGGGCTGGCCTACGAGCAGTACTTC	CASSFGGLAYEQYF
TRBV2	NA	NA	TRBJ1-2	TGTGCCAGACCTAGAGAGGGATTAAACTATGGCTACACCTTC	CARPREGLNYGYTF
TRBV4-3	NA	TRBD1	TRBJ2-7	TGCGCCAGCAGCCTGGGGACAGGGGCCTACGAGCAGTACTTC	CASSLGTGAYEQYF
TRBV11-2	NA	TRBD1	TRBJ1-3	TGTGCCAGCAGCTTAAGAGGGGGCCCGTCTGGAAACACCATATATTTT	CASSLRGGPSGNTIYF
TRBV30	NA	TRBD1	TRBJ1-2	TGTGCCTGGAGGGACAGGGGAACAGGCTACACCTTC	CAWRDRGTGYTF
TRBV6-5	once	NA	TRBJ2-3	TGTGCCAGCAGTCACCCAGGGACAGATACGCAGTATTTT	CASSHPGTDTQYF
TRBV4-1	NA	NA	TRBJ1-2	TGCGCCAGCAGCCAAGAACTGTCGGGCAGCGGAATAGGCTACACCTTC	CASSQELSGSGIGYTF
TRBV6-6	NA	NA	TRBJ2-4	TGTGCCAGCAGCCCCAGGGATCTAGCCAAAAACATTCAGTACTTC	CASSPRDLAKNIQYF
TRBV27	NA	TRBD1	TRBJ2-7	TGTGCCAGCAGTCAACCTAGGGACAGGGGGCGACCCTCCTACGAGCAGTACTTC	CASSQPRDRGRPSYEQYF
TRBV7-9	NA	TRBD2	TRBJ2-7	TGTGCCAGCAGCCCCGATAGCGGGAGGAGCTCCTACGAGCAGTACTTC	CASSPDSGRSSYEQYF
TRBV29-1	NA	TRBD2	TRBJ2-7	TGCAGCGCGTCACTAGCGGATATCTCCGAGCAGTACTTC	CSASLADISEQYF
TRBV6-4	NA	NA	TRBJ2-7	TGTGCCACGATTGGGACTGACGGCGAGCAGTACTTC	CATIGTDGEQYF
TRBV30	NA	NA	TRBJ1-1	TGTGCCTGGAGTGCAGGGTTCATGAACACTGAAGCTTTCTTT	CAWSAGFMNTEAFF
TRBV6-1	NA	TRBD2	TRBJ2-5	TGTGCCAGCAGAAACGGGGCGGGAGTGGAGACCCAGTACTTC	CASRNGAGVETQYF
TRBV7-7	NA	TRBD1	TRBJ2-2	TGTGCCAGCAGCCCTCAGACAGGGTGGGGCGGGGAGCTGTTTTTT	CASSPQTGWGGELFF
TRBV28	NA	NA	TRBJ1-1	TGTGCCAGCAGCCACAAGGGGGACGTCGTAGGCACTGAAGCTTTCTTT	CASSHKGDVVGTEAFF
TRBV7-2	NA	TRBD1	TRBJ1-3	TGTGCCAGCAGCAATTACAGGGGATCTGGAAACACCATATATTTT	CASSNYRGSGNTIYF
TRBV6-1	NA	NA	TRBJ1-1	TGTGCCAGCAGTGAATGGGGGGATATGTTCACTGAAGCTTTCTTT	CASSEWGDMFTEAFF
TRBV15	NA	NA	TRBJ1-1	TGTGCCACCAGCAGAGAGGCAGGCATCACTGAAGCTTTCTTT	CATSREAGITEAFF
TRBV7-2	NA	NA	TRBJ1-2	TGTGCCAGCAGCTTAGTAGCCGGACAGTTTTTCTATGGCTACACCTTC	CASSLVAGQFFYGYTF
TRBV19	NA	NA	TRBJ2-1	TGTGCCAGTAGTATTTTAGGGGCGGGAACGGTTGAGCAGTTCTTC	CASSILGAGTVEQFF
TRBV9	NA	NA	TRBJ1-1	TGTGCCAGCAGCGTAGGGTCAGGCTCGAACACTGAAGCTTTCTTT	CASSVGSGSNTEAFF
TRBV28	NA	NA	TRBJ2-7	TGTGCCAGCAGTGCCTCCGGCAGGGACTCCTACGAGCAGTACTTC	CASSASGRDSYEQYF
TRBV28	NA	TRBD1	TRBJ1-2	TGTGCCAGCAGGCGGTCGGACAGGGGGCTCGGTAGCTACACCTTC	CASRRSDRGLGSYTF
TRBV6-1	NA	NA	TRBJ1-2	TGTGCCAGCACCCCGAACTTTGATAACTATGGCTACACCTTC	CASTPNFDNYGYTF
TRBV10-3	NA	TRBD2	TRBJ2-3	TGTGCCATCAGACCCGGACTAGCGGGAGGGCCTCAGGATACGCAGTATTTT	CAIRPGLAGGPQDTQYF
TRBV6-1	once	NA	TRBJ1-5	TGTGCCAGCAGTGATATAAGGCCGTCCAGGGTGGCCCAGCATTTT	CASSDIRPSRVAQHF
TRBV7-7	NA	NA	TRBJ2-5	TGTGCTAGCAGCTCCCACGGGGAGACCCAGTACTTC	CASSSHGETQYF
TRBV5-1	NA	TRBD2	TRBJ2-1	TGCGCCAGCAGCTTCATAGCGGGGCCTAGATTCAATGAGCAGTTCTTC	CASSFIAGPRFNEQFF